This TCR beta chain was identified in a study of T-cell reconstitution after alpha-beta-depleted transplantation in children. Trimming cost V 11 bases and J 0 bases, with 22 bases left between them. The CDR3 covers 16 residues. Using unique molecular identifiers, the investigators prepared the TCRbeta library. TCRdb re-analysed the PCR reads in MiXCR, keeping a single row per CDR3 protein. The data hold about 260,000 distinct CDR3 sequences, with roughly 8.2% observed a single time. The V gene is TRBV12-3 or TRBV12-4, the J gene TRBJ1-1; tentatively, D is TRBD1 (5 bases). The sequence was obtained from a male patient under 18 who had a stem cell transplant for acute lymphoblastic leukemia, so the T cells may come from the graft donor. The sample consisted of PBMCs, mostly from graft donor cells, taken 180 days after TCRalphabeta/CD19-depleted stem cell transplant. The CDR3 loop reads CACCLFGGRLNTEAFF. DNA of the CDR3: TGTGCCTGCTGCCTCTTCGGGGGACGTTTGAACACTGAAGCTTTCTTT.